A single sample is the source of the 15 T cell receptor beta chains below, sequenced in a study of cytomegalovirus exposure and HLA in healthy donors. The PCR contained 60 Vbeta and 13 Jbeta primers. The data were produced by immunoSEQ multiplex PCR, yet TCRdb's version contains in-frame clones alone and is incomplete. The table lists some 130,000 clones, just under 80% of them singletons. Sequenced material: PBMCs. The receptors were sampled from a man aged 25 to 40 in good health.

The gene calls are TRBV7-9 and TRBJ1-2, with TRBD1 as a possible D gene (6 bases). Trimming removed 5 bases at V and 5 bases at J, with 27 bases between. This CDR3 is built from 18 residues. The germline V gene encodes CDR1 SEHNR and CDR2 FQNEAQ (reference sequence). CDR3 residues: CASSGGRRAGQTRYGYTF. The CDR3 DNA is TGTGCCAGCAGCGGCGGTCGCCGAGCTGGACAGACAAGATATGGCTACACCTTC.

This rearrangement joins TRBV5-1 to TRBJ2-1; TRBD2 agrees at 14 bases. The junction had 13 bases not matched to a gene; V was cut back by 2 bases and J by 0 bases. Germline values: CDR1 SGHRS, CDR2 YFSETQ. The CDR3 is 21 residues long. The CDR3 sequence: CASSLPKRTSGRSSSYNEQFF. Here the CDR3 DNA reads TGCGCCAGCAGCTTACCAAAAAGGACTAGCGGGAGGAGTAGCTCCTACAATGAGCAGTTCTTC.

This rearrangement joins TRBV5-1 to TRBJ2-5; TRBD1 matches at 8 bases. Germline V gives CDR1 SGHRS, CDR2 YFSETQ. The J segment lost 5 bases and the V segment lost 4 bases, leaving 7 bases of the junction unmatched. This CDR3 spans 14 amino acids. CDR3 in DNA: TGCGCCAGCAGCCGACAGGGGTTACGGGAGACCCAGTACTTC. This translates into CASSRQGLRETQYF.

This clone appeared a few times. CDR3 coding DNA: TGTGCCAGTAGTATCCAGGGTTGGGGCACAGATACGCAGTATTTT. Translated, it gives CASSIQGWGTDTQYF. The chain employs TRBV19 and TRBJ2-3, with a possible D match to TRBD1 (5 bases). V lost 3 bases and J lost 1, with 11 bases in between. Per germline, CDR1 LNHDA and CDR2 SQIVND (reference sequence). The CDR3 loop spans 15 amino acids.

The V call is TRBV29-1, the J call TRBJ2-1, with D possibly being TRBD2 (5 bases). In germline, CDR1 is SQVTM, CDR2 ANQGSEA. This CDR3 contains 16 residues. Trimming pared 0 bases from V and 1 base from J, leaving 13 bases between. CDR3 in amino acids: CSVEDARRRSYNEQFF. The DNA of the CDR3 is TGCAGCGTTGAAGACGCTCGGAGGAGATCCTACAATGAGCAGTTCTTC.

This sequence joins TRBV5-1 and TRBJ2-1; 16 positions match TRBD2. This CDR3 has 15 residues. V dropped 4 bases and J dropped 12; count of bases not matched to a gene: 7. CDR1 is SGHRS, CDR2 YFSETQ, per germline. CDR3 sequence reads: CASSTQGLAGGGQFF. In nucleotides, the CDR3 is TGCGCCAGCAGCACACAGGGACTAGCGGGAGGGGGGCAGTTCTTC.

This clone has a handful of counts. The genes are TRBV4-3 and TRBJ1-2; D ambiguous. In germline, CDR1 is LGHNA, CDR2 YSLEER. Trimming took 4 bases from V and 1 from J, leaving 10 bases between them. The CDR3 runs to 14 residues. The CDR3 region has the DNA TGCGCCAGCAGCCCCCTTACGAGTAACTATGGCTACACCTTC. It encodes CASSPLTSNYGYTF.

In its sample, this clone was seen once. The genes are TRBV9 and TRBJ2-1; D possibly corresponds to TRBD2 (6 bases). The CDR3 loop spans 14 amino acids. Germline CDR1 reads SGDLS; CDR2 reads YYNGEE. V shed 3 bases and J shed 8 bases, with 15 bases lying between them. CDR3 nucleotides: TGTGCCAGCAGCGACGGGACTCGGGGCCATGAGCAGTTCTTC. The encoded protein is CASSDGTRGHEQFF. Full variable domain (missing parts from reference TRBV9 and TRBJ2-1): DSGVTQTPKHLITATGQRVTLRCSPRSGDLSVYWYQQSLDQGLQFLIQYYNGEERAKGNILERFSAQQFPDLHSELNLSSLELGDSALYFCASSDGTRGHEQFFGPGTRLTVL.

This sequence joins TRBV19 and TRBJ2-1, with 8 bases aligning to TRBD1. V lost 6 bases, J lost 7 bases, and 2 bases stayed unmatched. Germline V lookup: CDR1 LNHDA, CDR2 SQIVND (reference sequence). This CDR3 has 12 amino acids. This CDR3 reads CASRNRGNEQFF. The CDR3 region has the DNA TGTGCCAGTAGGAACAGGGGGAATGAGCAGTTCTTC.

In this sample, this clone turned up once. This chain's CDR3 is CASSRVPALSQYF. The DNA of the CDR3 is TGTGCCAGCAGCCGGGTCCCGGCATTGTCCCAGTACTTC. The chain employs TRBV27 and TRBJ2-5; D is ambiguous. Germline CDR1 reads MNHEY; CDR2 reads SMNVEV (reference sequence). The CDR3 is 13 residues long. V lost 6 bases and J 9 bases, leaving 17 bases between the germline ends.

This clone was observed a handful of times. V gene TRBV28 combines with J gene TRBJ2-6; 10 bases align to TRBD2. Germline-derived CDR1 and CDR2 are MDHEN and SYDVKM. This CDR3 contains 18 residues. The J segment lost 0 bases and the V segment lost 7 bases, leaving 9 bases of the junction unmatched. The DNA of the CDR3 is TGTGCCAGCACCGCCGGACTAGCGGATACCTCTGGGGCCAACGTCCTGACTTTC. Translated: CASTAGLADTSGANVLTF.

The chain links TRBV6-5 to TRBJ2-7; the match to TRBD2 covers 8 bases. The trim removed 6 bases at V and 6 bases at J, leaving 10 bases unmatched. Germline CDR1 and CDR2: MNHEY and SVGAGI. CDR3 length equals 14 residues. The CDR3 is CASSPGLANGEQYF. CDR3 nucleotides: TGTGCCAGCAGCCCCGGACTAGCTAACGGCGAGCAGTACTTC.

V usage is TRBV5-4 and J usage is TRBJ2-3; 8 bases agree with TRBD2. Unmatched junction bases numbered 8, after V lost 2 bases and J lost 3 bases. CDR1 is SGHNT and CDR2 is YYREEE in the germline V gene (reference sequence). There are 16 residues in the CDR3. CDR3 sequence: CASSFTSGSRTDTQYF. The CDR3 DNA reads as TGTGCCAGCAGCTTTACGAGCGGGAGTCGAACAGATACGCAGTATTTT.

This rearrangement joins TRBV29-1 to TRBJ2-1; possible D gene TRBD1, 6 bases. The CDR3 is 11 residues long. Per germline, CDR1 SQVTM and CDR2 ANQGSEA. V lost 8 bases and J lost 3, with 8 bases in between. CDR3 nucleotides: TGCAGCTGGGACATCTACAATGAGCAGTTCTTC. Protein sequence: CSWDIYNEQFF.

The chain recombines TRBV19 with TRBJ2-2, with 13 bases aligning to TRBD2. From germline, CDR1 is LNHDA and CDR2 SQIVND (reference sequence). The CDR3 spans 15 residues. J gave up 7 bases and V 9 bases, and 8 bases lay outside the gene matches. The chain's CDR3 is CASLTSGRGIGELFF. Written as DNA, the CDR3 is TGTGCCAGCCTCACTAGCGGGAGGGGTATCGGGGAGCTGTTTTTT.